This T cell receptor beta chain was profiled in a study of blood T cell repertoires in COVID-19. The overall study: Material from acute and convalescent COVID-19 was sourced from the United States, Italy and Spain. PBMCs, B-cell-depleted T cells, or T cells were the source of the cDNA or gDNA that made up the material.

Authors' data handling: Researchers report that nucleated cell counts were estimated from reference gene primer amplification. TCRdb's copy holds only in-frame clones and misses some; the assay was immunoSEQ multiplex PCR. V, J and clone size are those of that table, while D and trimming were read from the DNA. The table has approximately 260,000 clones, around 89% seen once. The CDR3 consists of 16 residues. The germline V gene has CDR1 MNHNY and CDR2 SVGAGI (reference sequence). The J segment lost 0 bases and the V segment lost 5 bases, leaving 10 bases of the junction unmatched. This sequence was found in a woman aged 60-75 years with COVID-19, enrolled during active disease. The V gene is TRBV6-6, the J gene TRBJ2-7; 7 bases line up with TRBD1. Input material: peripheral blood. CDR3 protein: CASSQDRDSSSYEQYF. Here the CDR3 DNA reads TGTGCCAGCAGTCAGGATAGGGACAGCTCCTCCTACGAGCAGTACTTC.